Listed below are T cell receptor beta chains from one sample, sequenced in a study of blood T cell repertoires in COVID-19. Some clones are missing from TCRdb's copy, which holds only in-frame ones; the method was immunoSEQ multiplex PCR. The sample carries fewer than 250,000 clones, more than 70% recorded once. The sample comprised peripheral blood. The receptor source for this set is a man in his fifties with active or convalescent COVID-19. Both conserved end residues are part of each CDR3. The D gene is left open where the match is weak. Only some rows state a clone size, as once, few, many or a class for expanded clones.

>TRBV28|TRBJ1-5|.|.
CASTPGEGTQPQHF
TGTGCCAGCACCCCAGGGGAGGGGACTCAGCCCCAGCATTTT
>TRBV19|TRBJ1-2|.|.
CASTPTATVQNYGYTF
TGTGCCAGTACCCCGACAGCGACCGTCCAAAACTATGGCTACACCTTC
>TRBV12-3/TRBV12-4|TRBJ2-2|.|.
CASLRGGTGELFF
TGTGCCAGCTTGAGGGGGGGCACCGGGGAGCTGTTTTTT
>TRBV29-1|TRBJ1-2|TRBD1|.
CSAPGQGGYGYTF
TGCAGCGCACCGGGACAGGGCGGTTATGGCTACACCTTC
>TRBV3-1/TRBV3-2|TRBJ1-4|TRBD1|.
CASSTTGTVNEKLFF
TGTGCCAGCAGCACCACCGGGACAGTTAATGAAAAACTGTTTTTT
>TRBV4-3|TRBJ2-3|.|.
CASSQDLAAGTDTQYF
TGCGCCAGCAGCCAAGATTTAGCGGCAGGCACAGATACGCAGTATTTT
>TRBV30|TRBJ2-7|TRBD1|.
CAWSRTGPREQYF
TGTGCCTGGAGTAGGACAGGGCCCAGGGAGCAGTACTTC
>TRBV6-5|TRBJ2-2|TRBD2|.
CASSRLAGNTGELFF
TGTGCCAGCAGCCGACTAGCGGGGAACACCGGGGAGCTGTTTTTT
>TRBV2|TRBJ1-1|TRBD1|.
CASVKGQGAATEAFF
TGTGCCAGCGTTAAGGGACAGGGGGCCGCCACTGAAGCTTTCTTT
>TRBV6-5|TRBJ1-4|.|.
CASSYTTGGKLFF
TGTGCCAGCAGTTACACTACCGGGGGAAAACTGTTTTTT
>TRBV2|TRBJ2-7|.|few
CASSDRDGLTYEQYF
TGTGCCAGCAGTGATAGGGACGGACTAACCTACGAGCAGTACTTC
>TRBV7-8|TRBJ2-1|.|.
CASRLTRRGLNEQFF
TGTGCCAGCAGACTAACGAGGCGGGGCCTTAATGAGCAGTTCTTC
>TRBV30|TRBJ2-1|.|.
CAWGVAGINVFF
TGTGCCTGGGGGGTCGCGGGGATCAACGTGTTCTTC
>TRBV28|TRBJ2-7|.|.
CASRRTVLEQYF
TGTGCCAGCAGACGGACAGTCCTCGAGCAGTACTTC
>TRBV11-2|TRBJ2-7|.|.
CASSPMGQANEQYF
TGTGCCAGCAGCCCAATGGGGCAGGCTAACGAGCAGTACTTC
>TRBV5-6|TRBJ2-7|TRBD2|.
CASSSGLAGRSRYEQYF
TGTGCCAGCAGCTCGGGACTAGCGGGAAGGTCTAGGTACGAGCAGTACTTC
>TRBV25-1|TRBJ2-5|.|once
CASSEYPGKTQYF
TGTGCCAGCAGTGAATATCCAGGGAAGACCCAGTACTTC
>TRBV6-5|TRBJ1-4|.|.
CASSKDRRSEKLFF
TGTGCCAGCAGCAAAGACAGGCGTAGCGAAAAACTGTTTTTT
>TRBV12-3/TRBV12-4|TRBJ2-1|.|.
CASSPRGEQFF
TGTGCCAGCAGTCCGAGGGGGGAGCAGTTCTTC
>TRBV6-6|TRBJ1-1|.|many
CASSFLNTPNTEAFF
TGTGCCAGCAGTTTCCTCAATACACCGAACACTGAAGCTTTCTTT
>TRBV3-1/TRBV3-2|TRBJ2-5|.|.
CASSQGLTQETQYF
TGTGCCAGCAGCCAGGGGCTCACCCAAGAGACCCAGTACTTC
>TRBV27|TRBJ2-2|.|few
CASRTVRELFF
TGTGCCAGCCGAACAGTCCGGGAGCTGTTTTTT
>TRBV2|TRBJ1-1|.|.
CASSEESVNTEAFF
TGTGCCAGCAGTGAAGAGAGCGTGAACACTGAAGCTTTCTTT
>TRBV7-2|TRBJ2-2|TRBD2|few
CASSPGLAHPGELFF
TGTGCCAGCAGCCCGGGACTAGCCCACCCCGGGGAGCTGTTTTTT
>TRBV5-6|TRBJ1-4|.|.
CASSSIQGSTNEKLFF
TGTGCCAGCAGCTCGATACAGGGCTCAACTAATGAAAAACTGTTTTTT
>TRBV24-1|TRBJ2-2|TRBD1|.
CAEGQQNTGELFF
TGTGCCGAGGGACAGCAGAACACCGGGGAGCTGTTTTTT
>TRBV10-3|TRBJ2-3|.|.
CAISGTVDTQYF
TGTGCCATCAGTGGGACAGTAGATACGCAGTATTTT
>TRBV2|TRBJ1-2|.|once
CASSDLNSHGYTF
TGTGCCAGCAGTGACCTAAACAGCCACGGCTACACCTTC
>TRBV15|TRBJ2-1|.|.
CATSTGSEIKQFF
TGTGCCACCAGCACGGGTAGCGAGATTAAGCAGTTCTTC
>TRBV30|TRBJ2-2|TRBD1|many
CAWFPGQGFGELFF
TGTGCCTGGTTTCCGGGACAGGGTTTCGGGGAGCTGTTTTTT
>TRBV10-3|TRBJ2-3|TRBD2|.
CAISSGRAGDTQYF
TGTGCCATCAGTAGCGGGAGGGCTGGGGATACGCAGTATTTT
>TRBV18|TRBJ1-2|.|once
CASSDALTDDYYGYTF
TGTGCCAGCTCAGACGCTTTGACAGACGATTACTATGGCTACACCTTC
>TRBV12-3/TRBV12-4|TRBJ2-3|TRBD1|.
CASSPGTVTQYF
TGTGCCAGCAGTCCCGGGACAGTTACGCAGTATTTT
>TRBV30|TRBJ2-5|.|.
CAWSLAVRPETQYF
TGTGCCTGGAGTTTGGCAGTACGCCCGGAGACCCAGTACTTC
>TRBV7-2|TRBJ2-3|.|once
CASSLGTGWGPNTQYF
TGTGCCAGCAGCTTAGGAACAGGGTGGGGCCCAAATACGCAGTATTTT
>TRBV7-9|TRBJ1-5|.|.
CASSLGDGRGQPQHF
TGTGCCAGCAGCTTAGGGGACGGGAGAGGTCAGCCCCAGCATTTT
>TRBV5-1|TRBJ1-3|TRBD1|.
CASSPTGAGNTIYF
TGCGCCAGCAGCCCAACAGGGGCTGGAAACACCATATATTTT
>TRBV7-8|TRBJ1-5|.|.
CASSLVGRDDQPQHF
TGTGCCAGCAGCTTAGTAGGCAGGGATGATCAGCCCCAGCATTTT
>TRBV6-6|TRBJ2-3|TRBD2|.
CASSLLAGPSTDTQYF
TGTGCCAGCAGTTTATTAGCGGGGCCTAGCACAGATACGCAGTATTTT
>TRBV15|TRBJ2-7|.|few
CATSNPPEGTYEQYF
TGTGCCACCAGCAACCCACCGGAGGGCACCTACGAGCAGTACTTC
>TRBV7-2|TRBJ2-7|.|.
CASSLGGTYEQYF
TGTGCCAGCAGCTTAGGGGGCACCTACGAGCAGTACTTC
>TRBV10-2|TRBJ1-1|.|.
CASSNRGDTEAFF
TGCGCCAGCAGCAACCGGGGGGACACTGAAGCTTTCTTT
>TRBV13|TRBJ2-1|.|.
CASSLGAKPQFF
TGTGCCAGCAGCTTAGGCGCGAAGCCCCAGTTCTTC
>TRBV12-3/TRBV12-4|TRBJ1-1|.|.
CASSLEGRSEAFF
TGTGCCAGCAGTTTAGAGGGGAGGTCTGAAGCTTTCTTT
>TRBV6-1|TRBJ2-1|TRBD1|once
CASSIQGVSYNEQFF
TGTGCCAGCAGTATTCAGGGGGTTTCCTACAATGAGCAGTTCTTC
>TRBV4-3|TRBJ1-1|.|.
CASSQARDKVNTEAFF
TGCGCCAGCAGCCAAGCAAGGGACAAAGTGAACACTGAAGCTTTCTTT
>TRBV2|TRBJ1-1|.|few
CASSGQGTNTEAFF
TGTGCCAGCAGTGGGCAGGGGACGAACACTGAAGCTTTCTTT